This passage covers 21 T cell receptor beta chains from one sample sequenced in a study of CD8 T cells in Susac syndrome. With random hexamers, reverse transcription was performed on about 0.45 to 1 ug of RNA. MiXCR, applied by TCRdb to the immunoSEQ multiplex PCR reads, yields one record per CDR3 protein. The sample lists 150,000 to 200,000 distinct CDR3 sequences; over 85% were seen once. Sequencing used CD4+ T cells from PBMCs. These receptor sequences come from a human donor in good health.

This chain connects TRBV18 to TRBJ1-1; D perhaps matches TRBD1 (6 bases). Trimming removed 5 bases at V and 2 bases at J, with 18 bases between. The germline gives CDR1 KGHSH, CDR2 LQKENI. This CDR3 contains 16 residues. The CDR3 loop reads CASSNPGVSVNTEAFF. The CDR3 coding sequence is TGTGCCAGCTCAAACCCAGGGGTTAGTGTAAACACTGAAGCTTTCTTT.

V and J are TRBV3-1 and TRBJ1-6, with D maybe TRBD1 (5 bases). Germline-derived CDR1 and CDR2 are LGHDT and YNNKEL (reference sequence). The CDR3 is 16 amino acids. V was clipped by 1 base and J by 6 bases, with 13 bases between them. The CDR3 loop is CASSQVGSGVNSPLHF. In DNA form, the CDR3 reads TGTGCCAGCAGCCAAGTTGGGTCGGGGGTTAATTCACCCCTCCACTTT. Based on the CDR3 plus reference TRBV3-1 and TRBJ1-6, the full variable domain is DTAVSQTPKYLVTQMGNDKSIKCEQNLGHDTMYWYKQDSKKFLKIMFSYNNKELIINETVPNRFSPKSPDKAHLNLHINSLELGDSAVYFCASSQVGSGVNSPLHFGNGTRLTVT.

CDR3 amino acids: CASSPRTSGPYEQYF. The DNA of the CDR3 is TGCGCCAGCAGCCCCAGGACTAGCGGGCCCTACGAGCAGTACTTC. The chain carries TRBV5-1 and TRBJ2-7, with TRBD2 matching 11 bases. Germline V gives CDR1 SGHRS, CDR2 YFSETQ. This CDR3 is built from 15 residues. V lost 4 bases, J lost 2 bases, and 5 bases stayed unmatched.

The genes are TRBV7-2 and TRBJ1-2; no clear D gene. The germline gives CDR1 SGHTA, CDR2 FQGNSA. The germline V and J ends were trimmed by 1 base and 0 bases, with 18 bases remaining between them. The CDR3 covers 18 residues. The CDR3 sequence is CASSLVGSLGKANYGYTF. DNA of the CDR3: TGTGCCAGCAGCTTAGTTGGCAGCCTAGGCAAAGCTAACTATGGCTACACCTTC. Full variable domain (rest looked up from reference TRBV7-2 and TRBJ1-2): GAGVSQSPSNKVTEKGKDVELRCDPISGHTALYWYRQSLGQGLEFLIYFQGNSAPDKSGLPSDRFSAERTGGSVSTLTIQRTQQEDSAVYLCASSLVGSLGKANYGYTFGSGTRLTVV.

CDR3 sequence reads: CATSREGFEAFF. As DNA, the CDR3 is TGTGCCACCAGCAGAGAGGGGTTTGAAGCTTTCTTT. This chain joins TRBV15 and TRBJ1-1; D remains ambiguous. The CDR3 runs to 12 residues. CDR1 is LNHNV and CDR2 is YYDKDF in the germline V gene (reference sequence). Trimming took 0 bases from V and 7 from J, leaving 6 bases between them. Looking up the rest from reference TRBV15 and TRBJ1-1 gives the full variable domain: DAMVIQNPRYQVTQFGKPVTLSCSQTLNHNVMYWYQQKSSQAPKLLFHYYDKDFNNEADTPDNFQSRRPNTSFCFLDIRSPGLGDTAMYLCATSREGFEAFFGQGTRLTVV.

The chain has TRBV29-1 and TRBJ1-1; a weak D match, TRBD1 (5 bases). Trimming removed 4 bases from V and 6 bases from J, with 9 bases in between. The CDR3 has 11 amino acids. Per germline, CDR1 SQVTM and CDR2 ANQGSEA. CDR3 residues: CSVAWGSEAFF. The CDR3 nucleotides are TGCAGCGTTGCATGGGGCTCTGAAGCTTTCTTT.

This clonotype was picked up one time. This CDR3 is CASSETANEQYF. The CDR3 coding sequence is TGTGCCAGCAGCGAGACGGCCAACGAGCAGTACTTC. The V and J genes are TRBV7-9 and TRBJ2-5; D unresolved. The J call may be faulty, since TRBJ2-7 better matches the DNA end. The CDR3 sequence is 12 residues long. Germline CDR1 reads SEHNR; CDR2 reads FQNEAQ (reference sequence).

This chain connects TRBV27 to TRBJ1-2, with D maybe TRBD1 (6 bases). The CDR3 contains 14 residues. V was shortened by 5 bases and J by 7 bases, with 17 bases between the two germline ends. In germline, CDR1 is MNHEY, CDR2 SMNVEV (reference sequence). The DNA for the CDR3 is TGTGCCAGCAGTCCAACCGGGACATTTCGTGGCTACACCTTC. Protein sequence: CASSPTGTFRGYTF.

The V and J genes are TRBV7-2 and TRBJ2-3, with 16 bases identical to TRBD2. J lost 4 bases, V lost 5 bases, and 9 bases had no gene match. The CDR3 runs to 18 residues. Germline V lookup: CDR1 SGHTA, CDR2 FQGNSA. The DNA for the CDR3 is TGTGCCAGCAGCCCGGGACTAGCGGGGGGGCAGGTGTCAGATACGCAGTATTTT. The encoded protein is CASSPGLAGGQVSDTQYF.

The chain couples TRBV6-2 or TRBV6-3 to TRBJ1-5; no clear D gene. CDR1 is MNHEY, CDR2 SVGEGT, per germline. This CDR3 has 11 amino acids. V lost 6 bases to trimming and J lost 9 bases, with 9 bases between them. The CDR3 DNA follows: TGTGCCAGCAGCAGGAAGGGGCCCCAGCATTTT. Residues: CASSRKGPQHF.

This clonotype appeared once. In nucleotides, the CDR3 is TGTGCCAGCCGGTCGTTAAACACTGAAGCTTTCTTT. It codes for CASRSLNTEAFF. V gene TRBV6-5 combines with J gene TRBJ1-1; no firm D call. There are 12 residues in the CDR3. Germline CDR1 reads MNHEY; CDR2 reads SVGAGI. V gave up 8 bases and J gave up 2 bases, with 9 bases separating them.

V usage is TRBV6-5 and J usage is TRBJ2-3; 9 bases are a match to TRBD1. V lost 5 bases to trimming and J lost 4 bases; unmatched junction nucleotides: 7. The CDR3 has 15 amino acids. CDR1 MNHEY and CDR2 SVGAGI come from the germline V gene. CDR3 bases: TGTGCCAGCAGTGCCGGGACAGGGCGTGCAGATACGCAGTATTTT. It is translated as CASSAGTGRADTQYF.

V usage is TRBV24-1 and J usage is TRBJ2-3; 9 bases are shared with TRBD1. The CDR3 is made up of 16 amino acids. V shed 9 bases, J shed 2 bases, and the junction held 11 bases outside the gene matches. Germline CDR1 KGHDR, CDR2 SFDVKD. The CDR3 reads CATGPTGTGNTDTQYF. DNA of the CDR3: TGTGCCACCGGACCCACCGGGACAGGGAACACAGATACGCAGTATTTT.

The CDR3 coding sequence is TGTGCCAGCAGTTTAAGGACAGGGGGTGTTCTCGGCGAGCAGTACTTC. Translation: CASSLRTGGVLGEQYF. V and J are TRBV28 and TRBJ2-7, with 10 bases fitting TRBD1. The CDR3 extends over 16 amino acids. J was trimmed by 6 bases and V by 2 bases; bases with no gene match: 10. Germline-derived CDR1 and CDR2 are MDHEN and SYDVKM.

The V call is TRBV28, the J call TRBJ2-3, with a tentative D call TRBD2 (6 bases). The length of the CDR3 is 13 residues. Germline values: CDR1 MDHEN, CDR2 SYDVKM. Trimming stripped 4 bases from V and 6 bases from J, with 11 bases between. CDR3 residues: CASSSGERDTQYF. The DNA of the CDR3 is TGTGCCAGCAGTTCGGGGGAAAGGGATACGCAGTATTTT.

V and J are TRBV30 and TRBJ2-1, with 9 bases lining up with TRBD2. V shed 0 bases and J 7 bases; nucleotides not matched to a gene: 10. Per germline, CDR1 GTSNPN and CDR2 SVGIG (reference sequence). The CDR3 extends over 16 amino acids. CDR3 loop: CAWSVLAGGRWNEQFF. The CDR3 DNA reads as TGTGCCTGGAGTGTACTGGCGGGGGGGCGGTGGAATGAGCAGTTCTTC.

The CDR3 sequence is CASSEMGDTEAFF. In DNA form, the CDR3 reads TGTGCCAGCAGTGAAATGGGGGACACTGAAGCTTTCTTT. The chain links TRBV25-1 to TRBJ1-1; TRBD1 might be the D (5 bases). V lost 2 bases to trimming and J lost 3 bases, with 7 bases between them. The CDR3 runs to 13 residues. Per germline, CDR1 MGHDK and CDR2 SYGVNS. Filled out from reference TRBV25-1 and TRBJ1-1, the complete variable domain reads EADIYQTPRYLVIGTGKKITLECSQTMGHDKMYWYQQDPGMELHLIHYSYGVNSTEKGDLSSESTVSRIRTEHFPLTLESARPSHTSQYLCASSEMGDTEAFFGQGTRLTVV.

V gene TRBV7-2 combines with J gene TRBJ2-3, with 10 nucleotides matching TRBD1. The CDR3 is 16 amino acids. The V gene's germline CDR1 is SGHTA and CDR2 FQGNSA. V lost 8 bases and J lost 1; bases outside the gene matches: 9. The CDR3 sequence is CASLFEGTGGTDTQYF. The CDR3 DNA is TGTGCCAGCCTATTCGAAGGGACAGGGGGCACAGATACGCAGTATTTT.

The sample holds one count of this clonotype. The chain combines TRBV7-9 with TRBJ1-2; TRBD1 agrees at 9 bases. V lost 5 bases to trimming and J lost 7 bases; unmatched junction nucleotides: 11. The germline gives CDR1 SEHNR, CDR2 FQNEAQ (reference sequence). The CDR3 runs 15 residues. The CDR3 region has the DNA TGTGCCAGCAGCCTTGGACAGGGGACGGATGGTGGCTACACCTTC. Translated, it gives CASSLGQGTDGGYTF. The entire variable domain, with the rest obtained from reference TRBV7-9 and TRBJ1-2, is as follows: DTGVSQNPRHKITKRGQNVTFRCDPISEHNRLYWYRQTLGQGPEFLTYFQNEAQLEKSRLLSDRFSAERPKGSFSTLEIQRTEQGDSAMYLCASSLGQGTDGGYTFGSGTRLTVV.

This chain connects TRBV29-1 to TRBJ1-2; maybe TRBD1 (6 bases). V was cut by 4 bases and J by 4 bases, with 19 bases left in between. The CDR3 sequence is 15 residues long. The germline CDR1 and CDR2 sequences are SQVTM and ANQGSEA. The CDR3 loop is CSVGRGARRGYGYTF. The CDR3 bases are TGCAGCGTTGGAAGGGGGGCCCGGAGGGGCTATGGCTACACCTTC. Drawing the rest from reference TRBV29-1 and TRBJ1-2, the complete variable domain is SAVISQKPSRDICQRGTSLTIQCQVDSQVTMMFWYRQQPGQSLTLIATANQGSEATYESGFVIDKFPISRPNLTFSTLTVSNMSPEDSSIYLCSVGRGARRGYGYTFGSGTRLTVV.

The chain is built from TRBV9 and TRBJ2-7, with TRBD2 as a possible D gene (7 bases). The germline V gene encodes CDR1 SGDLS and CDR2 YYNGEE. Deletions cut 5 bases from V and 0 bases from J, with 15 bases between. CDR3 length: 15 residues. The CDR3: CASRPGGPLSYEQYV. CDR3 DNA sequence: TGTGCCAGCAGGCCGGGGGGCCCCCTCTCCTACGAGCAGTACGTC.